This T cell receptor beta chain was retrieved from a study of blood T cell repertoires in COVID-19. Background on the study: Researchers got acute and convalescent COVID-19 samples from the United States, Italy and Spain.

The data were produced by immunoSEQ multiplex PCR, yet TCRdb's version contains in-frame clones alone and is incomplete. This table holds around 41,000 clones, 87% found once. The sample taken for sequencing was peripheral blood. This receptor was taken from a woman of 80 years or more with active COVID-19.

CDR3 sequence: CASSVVASGGAAETQYF. CDR3 DNA sequence: TGTGCCAGCAGCGTAGTCGCTAGCGGGGGGGCCGCAGAGACCCAGTACTTC. This chain joins TRBV9 and TRBJ2-5, with 12 bases lining up with TRBD2. In germline, CDR1 is SGDLS, CDR2 YYNGEE. The CDR3 spans 17 residues. J gave up 4 bases and V 0 bases, and 7 bases lay outside the gene matches.